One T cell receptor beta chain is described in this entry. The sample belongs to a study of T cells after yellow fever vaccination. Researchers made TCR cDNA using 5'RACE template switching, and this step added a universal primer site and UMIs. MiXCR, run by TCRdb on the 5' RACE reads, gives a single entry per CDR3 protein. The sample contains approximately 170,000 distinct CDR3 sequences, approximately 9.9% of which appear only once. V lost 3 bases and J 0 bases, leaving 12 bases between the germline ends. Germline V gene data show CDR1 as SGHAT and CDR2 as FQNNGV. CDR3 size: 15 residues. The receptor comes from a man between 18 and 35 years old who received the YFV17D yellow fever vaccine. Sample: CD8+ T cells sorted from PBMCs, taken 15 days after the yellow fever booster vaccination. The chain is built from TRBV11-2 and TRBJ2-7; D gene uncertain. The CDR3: CASSFWSPSSYEQYV. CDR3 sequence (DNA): TGTGCCAGCAGCTTTTGGTCCCCAAGCTCCTACGAGCAGTACGTC.